One and the same sample provided the 29 T cell receptor beta chains below, sequenced in a study of liver allograft versus peripheral blood T cells. Background on the study: The authors compared T cell receptor repertoires in transplanted livers with those in the peripheral blood of recipients.

MiXCR was run by TCRdb on the reads, yielding one entry per CDR3 protein. Here the sample spans around 4,200 distinct CDR3 sequences, 20% to 25% being singletons. The receptors were sampled from a human patient who had a liver transplant. The T cells may come from the graft donor.

This chain joins TRBV18 and TRBJ1-5; 7 positions match TRBD1. Per germline, CDR1 KGHSH and CDR2 LQKENI. The CDR3 covers 15 residues. The ends lost 6 bases at V and 6 bases at J; junction bases unmatched: 11. CDR3 DNA sequence: TGTGCCAGCTCCGGGAATCAGGGGGGTGCTCAGCCCCAGCATTTT. The encoded protein is CASSGNQGGAQPQHF.

This clonotype is medium-sized in the sample. The V and J genes are TRBV12-3 or TRBV12-4 and TRBJ1-1; D call uncertain. Trimming removed 1 base at V and 3 bases at J, with 9 bases between. The CDR3 consists of 14 residues. The CDR3 DNA reads TGTGCCAGCAGTTTAGAGGCCTACTACACTGAAGCTTTCTTT. As protein: CASSLEAYYTEAFF.

By frequency in the sample, this clonotype is medium-sized. The gene calls are TRBV6-5 and TRBJ1-6, with D uncertain. The CDR3 sequence is 14 residues long. Germline values: CDR1 MNHEY, CDR2 SVGAGI. Trimming shortened V by 4 bases and J by 7 bases, and 11 bases separated the two germline ends. The CDR3 nucleotides are TGTGCCAGCAGTTGGGGTTGGCGAAATTCACCCCTCCACTTT. It codes for CASSWGWRNSPLHF.

This clonotype is medium-sized within its sample. The rearrangement joins TRBV6-1 to TRBJ2-2, with 7 bases fitting TRBD1. The germline gives CDR1 MNHNS, CDR2 SASEGT. This CDR3 is 17 amino acids long. V shed 5 bases and J 6 bases; nucleotides not matched to a gene: 15. The CDR3 is CASSYSYVTGRSGELFF. CDR3 coding DNA: TGTGCCAGCAGTTACTCGTACGTGACAGGGAGATCCGGGGAGCTGTTTTTT.

The sample holds a few counts of this clonotype. V usage is TRBV20-1 and J usage is TRBJ2-1; TRBD2 is a possible D gene (5 bases). This CDR3 comprises 12 residues. CDR1 DFQATT and CDR2 SNEGSKA come from the germline V gene (reference sequence). Deletions cut 7 bases from V and 0 bases from J, with 7 bases between. The CDR3 DNA follows: TGCAGTGTCCGGGGCTCCTACAATGAGCAGTTCTTC. This encodes CSVRGSYNEQFF.

This chain joins TRBV30 and TRBJ1-1, with a possible D match to TRBD1 (5 bases). This CDR3 has 14 residues. With 7 bases removed from V and 1 base from J, the gap between germline ends came to 16 bases. CDR1 and CDR2 from the germline V gene are GTSNPN and SVGIG (reference sequence). The DNA for the CDR3 is TGTGCCTCAAAGGGTAGGGGCTGGAACACTGAAGCTTTCTTT. It translates to CASKGRGWNTEAFF.

In this sample, this clonotype is medium-sized. The chain joins TRBV27 to TRBJ1-1, with D perhaps matching TRBD1 (5 bases). This CDR3 is 18 amino acids long. The V end was cut by 10 bases, the J end by 1 base, with 28 bases between. Germline V gene sequence: CDR1 MNHEY, CDR2 SMNVEV (reference sequence). CDR3 amino acids: CATRRWAGTSKENTEAFF. Written as DNA, the CDR3 is TGTGCCACCCGGAGATGGGCCGGGACCTCTAAGGAGAACACTGAAGCTTTCTTT.

The chain has TRBV20-1 and TRBJ2-4; tentative D call: TRBD2 (6 bases). The CDR3 covers 14 residues. The germline CDR1 and CDR2 sequences are DFQATT and SNEGSKA (reference sequence). The ends were cut back, 6 bases at V and 0 bases at J, with 12 bases in the middle. The CDR3: CSAPMGLAKNIQYF. CDR3 DNA: TGCAGTGCCCCCATGGGACTAGCCAAAAACATTCAGTACTTC.

This chain joins TRBV5-4 and TRBJ2-7; TRBD1 might be the D (6 bases). Trimming removed 3 bases from V and 0 bases from J, with 7 bases in between. The CDR3 length is 13 residues. CDR1 and CDR2 (germline): SGHNT, YYREEE (reference sequence). In nucleotides, the CDR3 is TGTGCCAGCAGCTGGGGGCCCTCCTACGAGCAGTACTTC. Its translation is CASSWGPSYEQYF.

This clonotype is judged medium-sized (0.01 to 0.1%). The chain links TRBV12-3 or TRBV12-4 to TRBJ2-7; D assignment may be TRBD1 or TRBD2 (6 bases each). This CDR3 region has 15 residues. Trimming cost V 3 bases and J 5 bases, with 17 bases left between them. The CDR3 sequence: CASSLAGQGRHEQYF. The CDR3 DNA is TGTGCCAGCAGTTTGGCGGGGCAGGGGAGGCACGAGCAGTACTTC.

The V call is TRBV7-9, the J call TRBJ1-1; tentative D call: TRBD1 (5 bases). CDR1 and CDR2 from the germline V gene are SEHNR and FQNEAQ (reference sequence). Trimming took off 7 bases at V and 6 bases at J, with 15 bases between the two ends. The CDR3 consists of 13 residues. The DNA of the CDR3 is TGTGCCAGCACCCCAGGGTCAAGCGCTGAAGCTTTCTTT. Translation gives CASTPGSSAEAFF.

V is TRBV25-1 and J is TRBJ2-4; possibly TRBD1 for D (6 bases). The germline V and J ends were trimmed by 2 bases and 9 bases, with 17 bases remaining between them. Germline values: CDR1 MGHDK, CDR2 SYGVNS. The CDR3 is made up of 15 amino acids. CDR3 amino acids: CASSEPRGRSGIQYF. Written as DNA, the CDR3 is TGTGCCAGCAGTGAACCCAGGGGCCGTTCGGGCATTCAGTACTTC.

For this clonotype: Compared with germline, one end of the junction differs, possibly owing to a read error. V usage is TRBV30 and J usage is TRBJ1-2, with a possible D match to TRBD1 (6 bases). The CDR3 sequence is 12 residues long. CDR1 and CDR2 (germline): GTSNPN, SVGIG (reference sequence). The CDR3 DNA reads as TGTGCCTGGAGTCTACTATCGGACAGCGAGGACTTC. It is translated as CAWSLLSDSEDF.

In its sample, this clonotype is medium-sized. The chain couples TRBV20-1 to TRBJ1-4; D not resolved. There are 12 residues in the CDR3. The V gene lost 6 bases and the J gene lost 7 bases, with 12 bases spanning the gap. From germline, CDR1 is DFQATT and CDR2 SNEGSKA (reference sequence). The chain's CDR3 is CSATNVGEKLFF. The CDR3 DNA follows: TGCAGTGCAACCAATGTAGGTGAAAAACTGTTTTTT.

This clonotype was picked up a small number of times. This sequence joins TRBV5-4 and TRBJ2-1, with D possibly being TRBD2 (5 bases). CDR1 and CDR2 from the germline V gene are SGHNT and YYREEE (reference sequence). This CDR3 is 13 amino acids long. Trimming took off 5 bases at V and 8 bases at J, with 14 bases between the two ends. The chain's CDR3 is CASRPGLGDEQFF. The DNA for the CDR3 is TGTGCCAGCAGGCCCGGCCTCGGGGATGAGCAGTTCTTC.

This clonotype counts as medium-sized (0.01 to 0.1%). The V gene is TRBV20-1, the J gene TRBJ2-7; 8 bases agree with TRBD1. V lost 7 bases to trimming and J lost 2 bases; unmatched junction nucleotides: 4. Germline V CDR1 and CDR2: DFQATT, SNEGSKA (reference sequence). The CDR3 consists of 12 residues. The CDR3 coding sequence is TGCAGTGGACAGGGGAACCCCTACGAGCAGTACTTC. Encoded protein: CSGQGNPYEQYF.

Judged by abundance, this clonotype is medium-sized. The rearrangement joins TRBV12-3 or TRBV12-4 to TRBJ1-6; D possibly corresponds to TRBD1 (6 bases). There are 15 residues in the CDR3. Trimming pared 8 bases from V and 6 bases from J, leaving 17 bases between. The CDR3 here is CASRPGGLVNSPLHF. CDR3 coding DNA: TGTGCCAGCCGGCCGGGGGGCCTCGTTAATTCACCCCTCCACTTT.

This clonotype was observed a handful of times. The chain recombines TRBV27 with TRBJ2-1, with D perhaps TRBD1 (5 bases). In germline, CDR1 is MNHEY, CDR2 SMNVEV (reference sequence). This CDR3 has 14 residues. Trimming took off 7 bases at V and 4 bases at J, with 14 bases between the two ends. As DNA, the CDR3 is TGTGCCAGCAAGTCGGCAGGGAATTACAATGAGCAGTTCTTC. Translated: CASKSAGNYNEQFF.

Judged by abundance, this clonotype is medium-sized (0.01 to 0.1%). The V and J genes are TRBV6-1 and TRBJ1-5; D uncertain. The CDR3 loop spans 11 amino acids. V shed 5 bases and J shed 7 bases, with 6 bases lying between them. Per the germline V gene, CDR1 is MNHNS and CDR2 is SASEGT. CDR3 coding DNA: TGTGCCAGCAGTAATCGGCAGCCCCAGCATTTT. Its protein product is CASSNRQPQHF.

Points on this clonotype: This likely came from a read error, as a far larger clone is one base away. The chain is built from TRBV11-1 and TRBJ1-2; no clear D. This CDR3 is 16 amino acids long. Trimming shortened V by 8 bases and J by 4 bases, and 23 bases separated the two germline ends. CDR1 and CDR2 from the germline V gene are SGHAT and FQDESV (reference sequence). CDR3 sequence reads: CASRPSFLKWGYGYTF. The CDR3 region has the DNA TGTGCCAGCCGGCCCTCGTTCCTAAAATGGGGCTATGGCTACACCTTC.

By share, this clonotype counts as medium-sized. The V gene is TRBV9, the J gene TRBJ2-1; D may be TRBD2 (5 bases). The ends were cut back, 0 bases at V and 7 bases at J, with 8 bases in the middle. Germline CDR1 is SGDLS and CDR2 is YYNGEE. The CDR3 extends over 13 amino acids. This CDR3 reads CASSVGGSNEQFF. The CDR3 DNA is TGTGCCAGCAGCGTAGGAGGGAGTAATGAGCAGTTCTTC.

By sample share, this clonotype is medium-sized (0.01 to 0.1%). This rearrangement joins TRBV13 to TRBJ2-7, with 8 positions matching TRBD2. This CDR3 contains 15 residues. Germline V gene lookup returns CDR1 PRHDT and CDR2 FYEKMQ (reference sequence). V lost 3 bases, J lost 4 bases, and 8 bases stayed unmatched. DNA for the CDR3: TGTGCCAGCAGCTTGCAACGCGGGAGGCATTACGAGCAGTACTTC. The encoded protein is CASSLQRGRHYEQYF.

The chain combines TRBV20-1 with TRBJ1-1; D is unclear. The CDR3 consists of 12 residues. Between the trimmed V and J ends, which lost 2 bases and 3 bases, there was a span of 7 bases. Germline V gene sequence: CDR1 DFQATT, CDR2 SNEGSKA (reference sequence). CDR3 nucleotides: TGCAGTGCTAGACCTGGGTACACTGAAGCTTTCTTT. Its protein is CSARPGYTEAFF.

This clonotype is labeled as medium-sized (0.01 to 0.1%). The rearrangement links TRBV9 to TRBJ1-6, with a tentative D call TRBD1 (5 bases). From germline, CDR1 is SGDLS and CDR2 YYNGEE. The V end was cut by 0 bases, the J end by 8 bases, with 12 bases between. The CDR3 extends over 15 amino acids. CDR3 sequence (DNA): TGTGCCAGCAGCGTAGAAGGGGTGTATGATTCACCCCTCCACTTT. Protein product: CASSVEGVYDSPLHF. Full variable domain (remainder filled in from reference TRBV9 and TRBJ1-6): DSGVTQTPKHLITATGQRVTLRCSPRSGDLSVYWYQQSLDQGLQFLIQYYNGEERAKGNILERFSAQQFPDLHSELNLSSLELGDSALYFCASSVEGVYDSPLHFGNGTRLTVT.

This chain links TRBV27 with TRBJ1-4; D remains ambiguous. The germline V gene encodes CDR1 MNHEY and CDR2 SMNVEV (reference sequence). CDR3 length: 14 residues. V dropped 4 bases and J dropped 8 bases, with 14 bases sitting between them. For the CDR3, the DNA is TGTGCCAGCAGTTATACGGTAACGGGGGAAAAACTGTTTTTT. This encodes CASSYTVTGEKLFF.

This clonotype is judged medium-sized. The gene calls are TRBV28 and TRBJ1-2; maybe TRBD1 (6 bases). CDR1 and CDR2 from the germline V gene are MDHEN and SYDVKM. The length of the CDR3 is 14 residues. V was cut by 8 bases and J by 0 bases, with 13 bases left in between. CDR3 in amino acids: CASRKKGANYGYTF. Written as DNA, the CDR3 is TGTGCCAGCCGGAAAAAGGGGGCTAACTATGGCTACACCTTC.

This clonotype qualifies as medium-sized. This chain connects TRBV5-6 to TRBJ1-6; D is perhaps TRBD1 (5 bases). Germline CDR1 and CDR2: SGHDT and YYEEEE. Trimming removed 1 base from V and 0 bases from J, with 14 bases in between. The CDR3 contains 18 residues. Here the CDR3 reads CASSLRKGSSSYNSPLHF. Written as DNA, the CDR3 is TGTGCCAGCAGCTTGAGGAAGGGGTCAAGCTCCTATAATTCACCCCTCCACTTT.

This clonotype was counted only a few times. The chain has TRBV12-3 or TRBV12-4 and TRBJ2-5; 10 nucleotides align to TRBD2. This CDR3 has 14 amino acids. V shed 3 bases and J 4 bases; nucleotides not matched to a gene: 2. Here the CDR3 reads CASSFSSGRETQYF. The CDR3 bases are TGTGCCAGCAGTTTCTCTAGCGGGAGAGAGACCCAGTACTTC.

This clonotype is classed as medium-sized (0.01 to 0.1%). The chain couples TRBV27 to TRBJ2-2, with D unclear. The V and J ends lost 6 bases and 2 bases respectively, with 7 bases between them. CDR3 length: 13 amino acids. Per the germline V gene, CDR1 is MNHEY and CDR2 is SMNVEV (reference sequence). DNA of the CDR3: TGTGCCAGCAGCTATTTAAACACCGGGGAGCTGTTTTTT. It is translated as CASSYLNTGELFF.